The source of this T cell receptor beta chain is a study of CD4 T cell repertoires in COVID-19. The CDR3 is 15 amino acids. The V end lost 1 base, the J end lost 3 bases, and 7 bases lay between the germline ends. Germline CDR1 is SGHTA and CDR2 is FQGNSA. The protocol was immunoSEQ multiplex PCR, while the TCRdb copy is restricted to in-frame clones and leaves out a portion. Of about 75,000 clones listed, about four fifths are singletons. This TCR derives from a human donor who had COVID-19. The material was CD4+ T cells from peripheral blood, obtained after recovery from COVID-19. The chain employs TRBV7-2 and TRBJ2-6; the D gene is possibly TRBD2 (5 bases). This CDR3 is CASSLGGYGANVLTF. DNA of the CDR3: TGTGCCAGCAGCTTAGGAGGGTATGGGGCCAACGTCCTGACTTTC.